Included here is one T cell receptor (beta chain) sequence, with context. What it binds is not known. TCRdb fed the 5' RACE reads into MiXCR, producing one record per CDR3 protein. The repertoire holds 55,000 to 80,000 distinct CDR3 sequences, with about a tenth as singletons. The data belong to a study of T-cell memory formation after mild COVID-19. Study results and limitations: Day 15 to 85 contracting clones showed balanced CD4/CD8; later expanders leaned CD4+. CM and EM subsets held most contracting CD4+ clones; EMRA held CD8+ ones. Pre-infection memory showed some responding clones, and this suggested that cross-reactive memory joined.

Germline values: CDR1 SGHRS, CDR2 YFSETQ. CDR3 length equals 14 residues. Trimming removed 1 base at V and 7 bases at J, with 14 bases between. The receptor was isolated from a man aged 18 to 35 who had mild COVID-19 (a few samples of this study predate the infection). Cell type and time point are not known. The chain recombines TRBV5-1 with TRBJ2-5; no reliable D call. What was sequenced was PBMCs or a T cell subset sorted from them (not recorded which). CDR3 residues: CASSLSFELSTQYF. The CDR3 bases are TGCGCCAGCAGCTTGAGTTTTGAACTATCGACCCAGTACTTC.